The entry below describes one TCR beta chain. The target antigen is unknown. Germline trimming cut 5 bases from V and 2 bases from J; bases unmatched to any gene: 2. Germline V CDR1 and CDR2: SGHTA, FQGNSA. The CDR3 is 15 residues long. The sample belongs to a study of cytomegalovirus exposure and HLA in healthy donors. It was with 60 Vbeta and 13 Jbeta primers that the PCR ran. TCRdb's copy holds only in-frame clones and misses some; the assay was immunoSEQ multiplex PCR. The table lists tens of thousands of clones, 85% to 95% of them singletons, with less than 3.5% in the top ten. Study observations and caveats: In presence/absence analyses, roughly uniform sequencing depth across donors was assumed. Immune exposure information available was restricted to CMV serostatus. Among TCR beta chains of equal frequency, HLA-associated ones were more clonally expanded in a later analysis.

This sequence joins TRBV7-2 and TRBJ2-7, with TRBD2 matching 14 bases. Input material: PBMCs. The receptor's source is a young woman in good health and CMV-seronegative. The CDR3 nucleotides are TGTGCCAGCAGCAAGGGACTAGCGGGAGCCTACGAGCAGTACTTC. Amino acids: CASSKGLAGAYEQYF.